The entry below describes one T cell receptor (beta chain). The antigen remains unidentified. This specimen comes from a study of T cell repertoires and HLA-DP antigens. Study background: Pre-culture CD4+ samples used about 1,200 ng DNA versus about 220 ng for CD137+CD4+ sorts.

CDR1 MGHRA and CDR2 YSYEKL come from the germline V gene. The CDR3 has 15 residues. V lost 4 bases and J lost 5, with 17 bases in between. Amplification used primers for 54 TRBV and 13 TRBJ segments. TCRdb's table, derived via immunoSEQ multiplex PCR, lists solely in-frame clones and lacks some. The sample lists around 100,000 clones, 80% to 95% occurring once. Sequencing used CD4+ T cells from PBMCs. The chain recombines TRBV4-1 with TRBJ2-5; weak D call: TRBD1 (6 bases). This receptor was taken from a woman aged 18-35 years in good health and CMV-seronegative. CDR3 DNA sequence: TGCGCCAGCAGCCCCTCGGGAACAGGGTTGGAGACCCAGTACTTC. Amino acid sequence: CASSPSGTGLETQYF.